The present T cell receptor beta chain was sequenced within a study of PD-L1 blockade in urothelial cancer. For the study at large: Chemotherapy regimens numbering 0 to 3 had been given to patients. Peripheral blood specimens exhibited a median yield of approximately 150,000 T cells.

Every PCR was spiked with synthetic TCR analog templates. Method: immunoSEQ multiplex PCR; TCRdb's copy keeps in-frame clones and lacks some. The data hold approximately 110,000 clones, with about 85% observed a single time. This CDR3 has 13 residues. Germline V CDR1 and CDR2: MGHDK, SYGVNS. V lost 6 bases and J lost 0; bases outside the gene matches: 0. This TCR derives from a man in his fifties or sixties with urothelial cancer. The V gene is TRBV25-1, the J gene TRBJ2-7, with 9 bases matching TRBD2. The sample was PBMCs, taken around atezolizumab (anti-PD-L1) treatment. This chain's CDR3 is CASRLAGSYEQYF. Written as DNA, the CDR3 is TGTGCCAGCAGACTAGCGGGCTCCTACGAGCAGTACTTC.